One and the same sample provided the 8 T cell receptor beta chains below, sequenced in a study of blood T cell repertoires in COVID-19. The repertoire was sequenced with immunoSEQ multiplex PCR; TCRdb's copy has only in-frame clones and lacks some. Altogether more than 100,000 clones are present, 75% to 90% being singletons, with the ten largest covering about 2.5%. The specimen was peripheral blood. The receptor source for this set is a middle-aged man with active COVID-19.

This chain links TRBV29-1 with TRBJ2-5; D unclear. With 4 bases removed from V and 7 bases from J, the gap between germline ends came to 19 bases. Germline V lookup: CDR1 SQVTM, CDR2 ANQGSEA. CDR3 length: 14 amino acids. CDR3 amino acids: CSVARAGQLGTQYF. As DNA, the CDR3 is TGCAGCGTTGCCAGAGCTGGGCAGCTTGGGACCCAGTACTTC.

The chain carries TRBV9 and TRBJ1-3, with unresolved D. Per the germline V gene, CDR1 is SGDLS and CDR2 is YYNGEE. The CDR3 length is 16 residues. V was pared by 0 bases and J by 4 bases, with 14 bases between. CDR3 nucleotides: TGTGCCAGCAGCGTAGCTCGGGGATGGGCAGGAAACACCATATATTTT. Its translation: CASSVARGWAGNTIYF.

The chain carries TRBV19 and TRBJ1-5, with a tentative D call TRBD1 (5 bases). This CDR3 region has 14 residues. Trimming removed 6 bases at V and 4 bases at J, with 13 bases between. The germline V gene has CDR1 LNHDA and CDR2 SQIVND (reference sequence). CDR3 in amino acids: CASRKDTGNQPQHF. The CDR3 nucleotides are TGTGCCAGTAGAAAGGACACTGGAAATCAGCCCCAGCATTTT.

The chain links TRBV6-5 to TRBJ2-1, with TRBD2 as a possible D gene (7 bases). The germline gives CDR1 MNHEY, CDR2 SVGAGI. This CDR3 has 12 amino acids. V was pared by 8 bases and J by 15 bases, with 20 bases between. The DNA of the CDR3 is TGTGCCAGCGCCCCGGGGGGCAGGGGTCGGTTCTTC. Amino acids: CASAPGGRGRFF.

V is TRBV7-2 and J is TRBJ2-1; 7 bases are shared with TRBD1. Per germline, CDR1 SGHTA and CDR2 FQGNSA. V dropped 1 base and J dropped 8; count of bases not matched to a gene: 11. The CDR3 loop spans 16 amino acids. The chain's CDR3 is CASSLGTRGPADEQFF. The CDR3 coding sequence is TGTGCCAGCAGCTTAGGTACGAGGGGGCCCGCCGATGAGCAGTTCTTC.

The chain employs TRBV3-1 (or the pseudogene TRBV3-2) and TRBJ1-5, with D perhaps matching TRBD1 (5 bases). The CDR3 runs to 14 residues. Germline V gene sequence: CDR1 LGHDT, CDR2 YNNKEL (reference sequence). V was clipped by 4 bases and J by 5 bases, with 12 bases between them. For the CDR3, the DNA is TGTGCCAGCAGCCCCTCGGGGGGTGATCAGCCCCAGCATTTT. Its protein product is CASSPSGGDQPQHF.

The chain is built from TRBV6-6 and TRBJ2-5; 7 bases map to TRBD2. Germline CDR1 reads MNHNY; CDR2 reads SVGAGI (reference sequence). This CDR3 comprises 12 residues. The V gene end was trimmed by 6 bases and the J gene end by 4 bases; junction bases not matched to a gene: 2. The CDR3 protein is CASSPGGETQYF. The CDR3 region has the DNA TGTGCCAGCAGCCCGGGGGGAGAGACCCAGTACTTC.

The chain couples TRBV10-3 to TRBJ2-7, with TRBD2 matching over 11 bases. This CDR3 comprises 18 residues. Germline assignment: CDR1 ENHRY and CDR2 SYGVKD. J gave up 4 bases and V 6 bases, and 17 bases lay outside the gene matches. The CDR3 DNA follows: TGTGCCATCAGGAGTCCAGGCCCCCTAGCGGGGGGTAAGTACGAGCAGTACTTC. Amino acids: CAIRSPGPLAGGKYEQYF.